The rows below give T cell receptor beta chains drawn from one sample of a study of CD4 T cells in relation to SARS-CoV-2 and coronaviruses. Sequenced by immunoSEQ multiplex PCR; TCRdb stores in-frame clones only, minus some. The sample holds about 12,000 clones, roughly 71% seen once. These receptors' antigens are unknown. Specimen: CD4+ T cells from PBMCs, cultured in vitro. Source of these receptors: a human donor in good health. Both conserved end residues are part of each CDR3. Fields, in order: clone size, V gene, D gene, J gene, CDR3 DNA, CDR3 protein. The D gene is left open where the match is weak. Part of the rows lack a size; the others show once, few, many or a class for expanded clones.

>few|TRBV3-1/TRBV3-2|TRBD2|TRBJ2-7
TGTGCCAGCAGCCAAGGGGGACTAGCGGGATATTCCTACGAGCAGTACTTC
CASSQGGLAGYSYEQYF
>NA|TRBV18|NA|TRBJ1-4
TGTGCCAGCTCACCACGGGAAGGACGTAGTGAAAAACTGTTTTTT
CASSPREGRSEKLFF
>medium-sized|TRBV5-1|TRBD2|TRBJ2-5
TGCGCCAGCAGCTTTACTCGCGGGACTAGCGGGAGCGAATTAGAGACCCAGTACTTC
CASSFTRGTSGSELETQYF
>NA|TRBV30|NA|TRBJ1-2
TGTGCCTGGAGTCGACAGTTAGACTATGGCTACACCTTC
CAWSRQLDYGYTF
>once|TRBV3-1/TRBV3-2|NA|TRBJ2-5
TGTGCCAGCAGCCAAGAGCGAGAGACCCAGTACTTC
CASSQERETQYF
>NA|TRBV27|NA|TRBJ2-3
TGTGCCAGCAGTTTAACGGGCAGAAGCACAGATACGCAGTATTTT
CASSLTGRSTDTQYF
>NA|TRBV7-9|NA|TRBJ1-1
TGTGCCAGCAGCTACCAGGGGTTGGCTGAAGCTTTCTTT
CASSYQGLAEAFF
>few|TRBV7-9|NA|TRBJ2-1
TGTGCCAGCAGCCTGGGGGGAATGGTGAATGAGCAGTTCTTC
CASSLGGMVNEQFF
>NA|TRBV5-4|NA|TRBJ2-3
TGTGCCAGCAGCTTGGCCAACGGGGATACGCAGTATTTT
CASSLANGDTQYF
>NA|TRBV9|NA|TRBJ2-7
TGTGCCAGCAGCGTAGCTTTTACAGGGTCCGAGCAGTACTTC
CASSVAFTGSEQYF
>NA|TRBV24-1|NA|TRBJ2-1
TGTGCCACCAGTGATGACACTCGCGCCGATGAGCAGTTCTTC
CATSDDTRADEQFF
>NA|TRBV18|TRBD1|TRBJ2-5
TGTGCCAGCTCACCACAGACAGGGTTGGAGACCCAGTACTTC
CASSPQTGLETQYF
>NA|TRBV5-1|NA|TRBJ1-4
TGCGCCAGCAGCTTGGGCAGGGCAACTAATGAAAAACTGTTTTTT
CASSLGRATNEKLFF
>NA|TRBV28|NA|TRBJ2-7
TGTGCCAGCAGCTTCGGCGAGCAGTACTTC
CASSFGEQYF
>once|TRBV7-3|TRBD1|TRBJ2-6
TGTGCCAGCAGCTCCACAGGGGCTGGGGCCAACGTCCTGACTTTC
CASSSTGAGANVLTF
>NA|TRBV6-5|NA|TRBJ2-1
TGTGCCACCCGACGCAGGGACACCTACAATGAGCAGTTCTTC
CATRRRDTYNEQFF
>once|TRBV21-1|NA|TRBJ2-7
TGTGCCAGCAGCAAAGACGGGACAGGGGTCTACGAGCAGTACTTC
CASSKDGTGVYEQYF
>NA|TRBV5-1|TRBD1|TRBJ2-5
TGCGCCAGCAGCTTTACAGGGGGTGTAGAGACCCAGTACTTC
CASSFTGGVETQYF
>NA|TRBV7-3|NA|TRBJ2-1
TGTGCCAGCAGCCGCTCCGGGACCAATTACAATGAGCAGTTCTTC
CASSRSGTNYNEQFF
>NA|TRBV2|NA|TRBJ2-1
TGTGCCAGCACCCTCGTGGGGGATATATTTTACAATGAGCAGTTCTTC
CASTLVGDIFYNEQFF
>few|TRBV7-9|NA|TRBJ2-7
TGTGCCAGCAGCTTAGGCGGAGGGGGGGGTTCCGAGCAGTACTTC
CASSLGGGGGSEQYF
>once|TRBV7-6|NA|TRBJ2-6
TGTGCCAGCAGCTTTTCAGGGTTATTACCTTCTGGGGCCAACGTCCTGACTTTC
CASSFSGLLPSGANVLTF
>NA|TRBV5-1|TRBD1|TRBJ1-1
TGCGCCAGCAGCACTCGGACAGGGACGAACACTGAAGCTTTCTTT
CASSTRTGTNTEAFF
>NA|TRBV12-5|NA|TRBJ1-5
TGTGCTAGTGGTTTTGATAATCAGCCCCAGCATTTT
CASGFDNQPQHF
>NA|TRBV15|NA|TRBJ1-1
TGTGCCACCACTCCCGGGGGTACTGAAGCTTTCTTT
CATTPGGTEAFF
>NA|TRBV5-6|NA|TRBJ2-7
TGTGCCAGCAGCTCCTATGGGACTTCCTACGAGCAGTACTTC
CASSSYGTSYEQYF
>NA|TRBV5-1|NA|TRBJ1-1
TGCGCCAGCAGCTTGGCCCCCCGGGGTGGGCAGGCCCTTGAAGCTTTCTTT
CASSLAPRGGQALEAFF
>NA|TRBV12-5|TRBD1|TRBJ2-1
TGTGCTAGTGGTTTGGTACTCGGACAGGGTTACAATGAGCAGTTCTTC
CASGLVLGQGYNEQFF
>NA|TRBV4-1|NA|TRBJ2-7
TGCGCCAGCAGCCAAGAGGGAAGACACGAGCAGTACTTC
CASSQEGRHEQYF
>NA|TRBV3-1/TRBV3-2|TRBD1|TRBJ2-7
TGTGCCAGCAGCCAAGGAAGCGACAGGGTATACGAGCAGTACTTC
CASSQGSDRVYEQYF
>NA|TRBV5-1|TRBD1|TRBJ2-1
TGCGCCAGCAGCCTACAGGGGGCCGATGAGCAGTTCTTC
CASSLQGADEQFF
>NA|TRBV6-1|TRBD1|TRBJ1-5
TGTGCCAGCAGTGAACAAACAGGGGGCGGCCATCAGCCCCAGCATTTT
CASSEQTGGGHQPQHF
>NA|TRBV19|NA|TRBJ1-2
TGTGCCAGTAGTATGGGAGAAGGAATTTATGGCTACACCTTC
CASSMGEGIYGYTF
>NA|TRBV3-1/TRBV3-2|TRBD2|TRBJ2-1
TGTGCCAGCAGCCCCAGACTAGCGGGATCCAATGAGCAGTTCTTC
CASSPRLAGSNEQFF
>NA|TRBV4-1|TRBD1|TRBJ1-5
TGCGCCAGCAGCCAACTCCTTGGACAGGGCCCTTATAGCAATCAGCCCCAGCATTTT
CASSQLLGQGPYSNQPQHF